This T cell receptor beta chain was recorded in a study of PD-1 blockade in classical Hodgkin lymphoma. This clone was observed a handful of times. Its specificity is not known. Only in-frame clones appear in the TCRdb table, and some are missing; sequencing was by immunoSEQ multiplex PCR. The sample has fewer than 25,000 clones; approximately 90% are singletons. The sample's time point: cycle 4 day 1 (C4D1), after five to seven weeks of nivolumab. Brentuximab vedotin exposure varied, and every patient relapsed after autologous stem cell transplantation. Per germline, CDR1 SQVTM and CDR2 ANQGSEA. The CDR3 sequence is 14 residues long. Trimming cost V 2 bases and J 0 bases, with 10 bases left between them. Study-wide results and limits: Undefined causes, possibly disease activity or prior therapy, underlie the repertoire differences. Baseline diversity in complete responders resembled that of newly diagnosed patients. Patients excluded were those beginning nivolumab under 1 year after ASCT. Baseline TCR diversity was reportedly lower in newly diagnosed patients than in healthy donors. It was reported as lower still in relapsed/refractory patients.

This clonotype was sampled from a human donor with classical Hodgkin lymphoma. The sample here was peripheral blood mononuclear cells (PBMCs), taken before the fourth cycle of nivolumab. The chain joins TRBV29-1 to TRBJ1-1, with D possibly TRBD1 on 5 matching bases. CDR3 bases: TGCAGCGTTGAAACAGGACCCATGAACACTGAAGCTTTCTTT. Protein: CSVETGPMNTEAFF.